Each of the 13 T cell receptor beta chains below was sequenced from the same sample in a study of molecular identifiers for immune sequencing clone quantification. TCRdb ran MiXCR on the PCR reads and lists one entry per CDR3 protein. The sample includes 300,000 to 400,000 distinct CDR3 sequences, roughly a quarter of them seen just once. Sequencing was performed on naive CD8+ T cells from blood, with Jurkat cell RNA spiked in. Subset denoted: FACS-sorted CD8+CD4-CCR7+CD45RA+ naive T cells. These receptors all stem from a human donor in good health. Some libraries in this study had Jurkat cell RNA spiked in.

The genes are TRBV7-9 and TRBJ1-1, with D perhaps TRBD1 (6 bases). Germline-derived CDR1 and CDR2 are SEHNR and FQNEAQ (reference sequence). CDR3 size: 16 residues. Trimming removed 4 bases at V and 6 bases at J, with 21 bases between. In nucleotides, the CDR3 is TGTGCCAGCAGCTCAAAAGGAGGGGGGAATAACCCTGAAGCTTTCTTT. Its protein product is CASSSKGGGNNPEAFF.

In this sample, this clonotype turned up many times. The chain links TRBV28 to TRBJ2-3; D call uncertain. Deletions cut 7 bases from V and 4 bases from J, with 18 bases between. Germline V gene data show CDR1 as MDHEN and CDR2 as SYDVKM. CDR3 length: 15 amino acids. The CDR3 reads CASTPGAGYADTQYF. DNA of the CDR3: TGTGCCAGCACCCCCGGAGCCGGGTACGCAGATACGCAGTATTTT.

For the CDR3, the DNA is TGTGCCAGCGGCCCCCTTAGCGGCCCCTACGAGCAGTACTTC. This codes for CASGPLSGPYEQYF. The chain uses TRBV6-5 and TRBJ2-7; tentatively, D is TRBD2 (6 bases). The V gene's germline CDR1 is MNHEY and CDR2 SVGAGI. Trimming shortened V by 8 bases and J by 2 bases, and 16 bases separated the two germline ends. This CDR3 is 14 amino acids long.

This clonotype was counted at least ten times. The V gene is TRBV6-1, the J gene TRBJ1-2; D ambiguous. Trimming removed 1 base from V and 0 bases from J, with 9 bases in between. There are 15 residues in the CDR3. Germline lookup yields CDR1 MNHNS and CDR2 SASEGT. The CDR3 DNA reads as TGTGCCAGCAGTGAAGTTGTCGTTTCTAACTATGGCTACACCTTC. As protein: CASSEVVVSNYGYTF.

This clonotype was seen a handful of times. The chain carries TRBV12-3 or TRBV12-4 and TRBJ1-2; D perhaps matches TRBD1 (5 bases). The germline V and J ends were trimmed by 5 bases and 5 bases, with 15 bases remaining between them. The CDR3 is 14 amino acids. The CDR3 loop is CASSPGPLGYGYTF. As DNA, the CDR3 is TGTGCCAGCAGTCCGGGACCTTTAGGGTATGGCTACACCTTC.

For this clonotype: Lacking the conserved final phenylalanine or tryptophan, this CDR3 likely reflects a read error. The rearrangement links TRBV9 to TRBJ2-2; 8 positions agree with TRBD2. The germline gives CDR1 SGDLS, CDR2 YYNGEE. J was trimmed by 5 bases and V by 0 bases; bases with no gene match: 9. This CDR3 spans 17 amino acids. The CDR3 coding sequence is TGTGCCAGCAGCGTAGTTCGAGCGGGAGAGAGGACCGGGGAGCTGTTTTCT. Its translation is CASSVVRAGERTGELFS.

This clonotype was seen at least ten times. The chain links TRBV4-3 to TRBJ1-1; 7 nucleotides agree with TRBD1. After removal of 1 base from V and 4 bases from J, the junction contained 9 bases not matched to a gene. The CDR3 extends over 16 amino acids. Germline V gene sequence: CDR1 LGHNA, CDR2 YSLEER. The DNA of the CDR3 is TGCGCCAGCAGCCAAGCCAGGGGGGGCCTAGGCACTGAAGCTTTCTTT. Its translation is CASSQARGGLGTEAFF.

This clonotype has at least ten counts. CDR3 loop: CASSLAGGVEGTYEQYF. The CDR3 DNA reads as TGTGCCAGCAGCTTAGCCGGTGGGGTAGAAGGGACCTACGAGCAGTACTTC. J is TRBJ2-7 and V is TRBV7-9; D gene uncertain. The CDR3 is 17 residues long. Between the trimmed V and J ends, which lost 0 bases and 2 bases, there was a span of 17 bases. From germline, CDR1 is SEHNR and CDR2 FQNEAQ (reference sequence).

This clonotype was found a few times. This sequence joins TRBV27 and TRBJ1-2, with 10 positions matching TRBD1. The junction had 6 bases not matched to a gene; V was cut back by 1 base and J by 7 bases. Germline CDR1 and CDR2: MNHEY and SMNVEV (reference sequence). The CDR3 sequence is 15 residues long. CDR3 region: CASSLFSGTGAGYTF. Written as DNA, the CDR3 is TGTGCCAGCAGTTTATTCTCCGGGACAGGGGCTGGCTACACCTTC.

The table lists this clonotype with a few counts. This sequence joins TRBV10-3 and TRBJ1-1; no clear D gene. Trimming removed 6 bases at V and 0 bases at J, with 8 bases between. The CDR3 runs to 13 residues. Germline V gene lookup returns CDR1 ENHRY and CDR2 SYGVKD. CDR3 sequence (DNA): TGTGCCATCAGGGACCCACTGAACACTGAAGCTTTCTTT. This translates into CAIRDPLNTEAFF.

To note about this clonotype: The CDR3 end shows no conserved phenylalanine or tryptophan, and so a read error is likely. The rearrangement joins TRBV19 to TRBJ1-4; 8 bases map to TRBD1. Unmatched junction bases numbered 11, after V lost 7 bases and J lost 7 bases. Germline CDR1 is LNHDA and CDR2 is SQIVND (reference sequence). The CDR3 is made up of 15 amino acids. In DNA, the CDR3 is TGTGCCAGTACTGACCCCGGACAGGGAAGTGAAAAACTGTTTTTA. It specifies CASTDPGQGSEKLFL.

This clonotype showed up many times. The J gene is TRBJ2-1, the V gene TRBV7-6; possibly TRBD1 or TRBD2 for D (6 bases each). V gave up 6 bases and J gave up 4 bases, with 13 bases separating them. Per the germline V gene, CDR1 is SGHVS and CDR2 is FNYEAQ. The CDR3 is made up of 14 amino acids. CDR3 nucleotide sequence: TGTGCCAGCAGTTTGGGGGGCTCGTACAATGAGCAGTTCTTC. It codes for CASSLGGSYNEQFF.

This clonotype was detected many times. The V call is TRBV4-3, the J call TRBJ2-4; the match to TRBD1 covers 7 bases. Per the germline V gene, CDR1 is LGHNA and CDR2 is YSLEER. The V and J ends lost 2 bases and 0 bases, in that order; junction bases with no gene match: 10. The CDR3 consists of 18 residues. Written as DNA, the CDR3 is TGCGCCAGCAGCCAATTTTTAGGGACAGAACTAGCCAAAAACATTCAGTACTTC. It yields the protein CASSQFLGTELAKNIQYF.